One sample yielded the 12 T cell receptor beta chains listed below, sequenced in a study of CD8+ T cells in alopecia areata. As the sequencing template, cDNA was produced by extracting RNA and reverse transcribing it. Only in-frame clones appear in the TCRdb table, and some are missing; sequencing was by immunoSEQ multiplex PCR. The sample contains about 110,000 clones, approximately 60% of which appear only once. Sequencing input: CD8+ T cells sorted from blood. All receptors come from a human donor in good health.

V is TRBV5-4 and J is TRBJ2-7, with 8 positions matching TRBD2. V lost 0 bases to trimming and J lost 6 bases; unmatched junction nucleotides: 5. This CDR3 spans 14 amino acids. CDR1 is SGHNT and CDR2 is YYREEE in the germline V gene (reference sequence). For the CDR3, the DNA is TGTGCCAGCAGCTTGGGACTAGCGTTCGGCGAGCAGTACTTC. It yields the protein CASSLGLAFGEQYF.

This clone was seen a handful of times. The rearrangement uses TRBV29-1 and TRBJ2-5; the D is unclear. Germline assignment: CDR1 SQVTM and CDR2 ANQGSEA. Trimming removed 2 bases from V and 4 bases from J, with 14 bases in between. The CDR3 consists of 14 residues. The CDR3, as DNA: TGCAGCGTTGAACGGATGGCAGGAGTAGAGACCCAGTACTTC. Translation: CSVERMAGVETQYF.

The chain is built from TRBV4-3 and TRBJ1-1; a weak D match, TRBD1 (5 bases). The CDR3 is 15 amino acids. Trimming pared 0 bases from V and 8 bases from J, leaving 16 bases between. Germline V gives CDR1 LGHNA, CDR2 YSLEER. The CDR3 protein is CASSQDSPPRAEAFF. As DNA, the CDR3 is TGCGCCAGCAGCCAAGATAGTCCACCCAGGGCAGAAGCTTTCTTT.

This clone was seen more than once but under ten times. This sequence joins TRBV29-1 and TRBJ1-2; unclear D gene. The germline V and J ends were trimmed by 1 base and 4 bases, with 16 bases remaining between them. The CDR3 runs 15 residues. Germline V gene data show CDR1 as SQVTM and CDR2 as ANQGSEA. The CDR3 DNA follows: TGCAGCGTTGAAGGATGGTGGAAGGACGGCTATGGCTACACCTTC. Its protein is CSVEGWWKDGYGYTF.

This clone was counted only a few times. The chain recombines TRBV28 with TRBJ2-2; 10 bases align to TRBD2. The trim removed 7 bases at V and 9 bases at J, leaving 14 bases unmatched. This CDR3 region has 16 residues. In germline, CDR1 is MDHEN, CDR2 SYDVKM. This CDR3 is CASIQRGGLFPRELFF. CDR3 bases: TGTGCCAGCATCCAGCGGGGGGGCTTGTTCCCCCGGGAGCTGTTTTTT.

J is TRBJ2-5 and V is TRBV13, with TRBD1 matching 7 bases. Germline V gene sequence: CDR1 PRHDT, CDR2 FYEKMQ (reference sequence). The CDR3 covers 15 residues. With 3 bases clipped from V and 1 base from J, the junction kept 5 bases outside the gene matches. The DNA for the CDR3 is TGTGCCAGCAGCTTTGCACAGGGGCCCCAAGAGACCCAGTACTTC. It yields the protein CASSFAQGPQETQYF.

This clone was seen at least ten times. V and J are TRBV4-2 and TRBJ2-4; TRBD1 aligns across 7 bases. V lost 0 bases and J lost 3; bases outside the gene matches: 5. Germline CDR1 reads LGHNA; CDR2 reads YNFKEQ. There are 16 residues in the CDR3. For the CDR3, the DNA is TGTGCCAGCAGCCAAGATGGGCAGGGGGACAAAAACATTCAGTACTTC. This translates into CASSQDGQGDKNIQYF.

This clone turned up a few times. The gene calls are TRBV7-8 and TRBJ2-3, with D possibly being TRBD1 or TRBD2 (6 bases each). Germline V gene sequence: CDR1 SGHVS, CDR2 FQNEAQ. Trimming cost V 3 bases and J 0 bases, with 22 bases left between them. The CDR3 runs 19 residues. CDR3 nucleotides: TGTGCCAGCAGCTTCCCGACGGGGGCAGCACCTTCGAGCACAGATACGCAGTATTTT. Encoded protein: CASSFPTGAAPSSTDTQYF.

In its sample, this clone was seen a few times. V and J are TRBV7-3 and TRBJ1-2; 7 bases map to TRBD1. The CDR3 is made up of 13 amino acids. Looked up from germline, CDR1 is SGHTA and CDR2 is FQGTGA. Trimming took 10 bases from V and 4 from J; bases not matched to a gene: 9. CDR3 in amino acids: CATAPGQVYGYTF. Here the CDR3 DNA reads TGTGCCACAGCACCCGGACAGGTCTATGGCTACACCTTC.

This chain joins TRBV28 and TRBJ2-3, with 8 bases aligning to TRBD1. V was clipped by 5 bases and J by 2 bases; unmatched bases: 15. Germline lookup yields CDR1 MDHEN and CDR2 SYDVKM. The CDR3 is made up of 18 amino acids. The CDR3 nucleotides are TGTGCCAGCAGTCCCCTAGGTTCAGGGGGCCTGAACACAGATACGCAGTATTTT. The encoded protein is CASSPLGSGGLNTDTQYF.

The chain has TRBV11-2 and TRBJ2-7; the D is unclear. In germline, CDR1 is SGHAT, CDR2 FQNNGV. Between the trimmed V and J ends, which lost 0 bases and 6 bases, there was a span of 12 bases. The CDR3 covers 14 residues. CDR3 sequence: CASSLDSGLGEQYF. In DNA, the CDR3 is TGTGCCAGCAGCTTAGACTCCGGGTTGGGCGAGCAGTACTTC.

The chain employs TRBV2 and TRBJ1-2; no clear D. Germline-derived CDR1 and CDR2 are SNHLY and FYNNEI. V was pared by 3 bases and J by 8 bases, with 10 bases between. The CDR3 extends over 12 amino acids. The CDR3 region is CASSDGGLGYTF. In nucleotides, the CDR3 is TGTGCCAGCAGTGATGGAGGGCTGGGCTACACCTTC.